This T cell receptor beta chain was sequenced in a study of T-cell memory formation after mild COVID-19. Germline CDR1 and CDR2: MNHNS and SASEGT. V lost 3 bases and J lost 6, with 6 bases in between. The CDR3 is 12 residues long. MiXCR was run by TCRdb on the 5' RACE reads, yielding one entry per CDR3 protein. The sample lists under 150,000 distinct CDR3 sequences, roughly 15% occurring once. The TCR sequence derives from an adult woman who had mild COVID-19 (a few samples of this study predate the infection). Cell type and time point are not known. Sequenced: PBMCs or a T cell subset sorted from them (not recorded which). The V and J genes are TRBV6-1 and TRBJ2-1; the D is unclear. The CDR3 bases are TGTGCCAGCAGTGAGGCAGGCAATGAGCAGTTCTTC. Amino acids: CASSEAGNEQFF.